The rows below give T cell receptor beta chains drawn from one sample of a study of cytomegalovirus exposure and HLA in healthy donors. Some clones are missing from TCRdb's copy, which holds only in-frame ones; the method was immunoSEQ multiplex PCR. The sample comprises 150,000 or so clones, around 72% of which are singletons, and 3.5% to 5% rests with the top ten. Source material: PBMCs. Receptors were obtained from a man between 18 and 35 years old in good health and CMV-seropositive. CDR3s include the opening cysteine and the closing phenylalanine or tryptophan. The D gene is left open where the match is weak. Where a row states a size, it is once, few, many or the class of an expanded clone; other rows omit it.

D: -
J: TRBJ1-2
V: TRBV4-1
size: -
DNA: TGCGCCAGCAGCCAAGCAGCGGAGCTAAGAGGCTACACCTTC
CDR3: CASSQAAELRGYTF

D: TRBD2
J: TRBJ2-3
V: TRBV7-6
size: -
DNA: TGTGCCAGCAGCCCCTGGTCTAGCGGGGGGTCTAGCACAGATACGCAGTATTTT
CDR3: CASSPWSSGGSSTDTQYF

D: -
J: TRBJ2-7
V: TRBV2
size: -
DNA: TGTGCCAGCATTCGAGTCGGGGCAGGGAGGTCGGGCGAGCAGTACTTC
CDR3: CASIRVGAGRSGEQYF

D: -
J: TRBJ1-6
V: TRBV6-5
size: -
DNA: TGTGCCAGCAGCCCGGGATTTTCACCCCTCCACTTT
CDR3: CASSPGFSPLHF

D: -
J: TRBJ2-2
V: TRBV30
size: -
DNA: TGTGCCTGGAGCCGGGTTACCGGGGAGCTGTTTTTT
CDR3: CAWSRVTGELFF

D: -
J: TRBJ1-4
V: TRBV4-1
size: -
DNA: TGCGCCAGCAGCCAAGATAGCCGGACATCGTATGAAAAACTGTTTTTT
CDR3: CASSQDSRTSYEKLFF

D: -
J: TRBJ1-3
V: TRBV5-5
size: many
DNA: TGTGCCAGCAGCCTCAGGGTAACGGGAAACACCATATATTTT
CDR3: CASSLRVTGNTIYF

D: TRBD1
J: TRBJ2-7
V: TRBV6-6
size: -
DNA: TGTGCCAGCAGTTATAGGGACAGAAGGTCCTACGAGCAGTACTTC
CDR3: CASSYRDRRSYEQYF

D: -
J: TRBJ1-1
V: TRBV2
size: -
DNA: TGTGCCAGCACCTCACAGGGGAACACTGAAGCTTTCTTT
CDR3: CASTSQGNTEAFF

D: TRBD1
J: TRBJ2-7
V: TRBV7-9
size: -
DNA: TGTGCCAGCAGCCCTCCCACCCGGGACAGTCCCTCTTACGAGCAGTACTTC
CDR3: CASSPPTRDSPSYEQYF

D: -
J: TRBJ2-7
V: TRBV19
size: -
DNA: TGTGCCAGTAGTATCAAACGGGAGTCCTACGAGCAGTACTTC
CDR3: CASSIKRESYEQYF

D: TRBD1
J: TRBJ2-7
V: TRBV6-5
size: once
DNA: TGTGCCAGCAGTTATGGGGGACAGACCTACGAGCAGTACTTC
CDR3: CASSYGGQTYEQYF

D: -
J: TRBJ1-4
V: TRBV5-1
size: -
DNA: TGCGCCAGCAGCTGGCAGGGGACGGTGGGTGAAAAACTGTTTTTT
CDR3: CASSWQGTVGEKLFF

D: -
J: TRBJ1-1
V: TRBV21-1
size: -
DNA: TGTGCCAGCAGCAAAGGTGACAGGGGGGTGAACACTGAAGCTTTCTTT
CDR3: CASSKGDRGVNTEAFF

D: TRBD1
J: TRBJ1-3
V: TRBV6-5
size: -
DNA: TGTGCCAGCACAATTAGGACAGGGGGACACACCATATATTTT
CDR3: CASTIRTGGHTIYF

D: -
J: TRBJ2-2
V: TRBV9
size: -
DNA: TGTGCCAGCAGCGTAGATCCCAGGAACACCGGGGAGCTGTTTTTT
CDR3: CASSVDPRNTGELFF